This T cell receptor beta chain is from a study of blood T cell repertoires in COVID-19. Study-wide background: From T cells, B-cell-depleted T cells, or PBMCs came the material, which was cDNA or gDNA.

TCRdb's table, derived via immunoSEQ multiplex PCR, lists solely in-frame clones and lacks some. The sample carries about 87,000 clones, roughly nine tenths recorded once. Trimming cost V 0 bases and J 0 bases, with 10 bases left between them. Germline V gene data show CDR1 as SGDLS and CDR2 as YYNGEE. The CDR3 contains 15 residues. The source material was peripheral blood. The chain has TRBV9 and TRBJ2-7, with D possibly being TRBD2 (6 bases). This clonotype was obtained from a woman older than 75 with active COVID-19. The CDR3 coding sequence is TGTGCCAGCAGCGTAGGGGGACTTAGCTCCTACGAGCAGTACTTC. Protein: CASSVGGLSSYEQYF.